The 17 T cell receptor beta chains reported below all come from one sample, sequenced in a study of CD8 T cells in Susac syndrome. The authors reverse transcribed about 0.45 to 1 ug RNA with random hexamers. TCRdb reprocessed the immunoSEQ multiplex PCR reads via MiXCR and lists one record per CDR3 protein. The sample holds over 150,000 distinct CDR3 sequences; approximately 95% are singletons and the top ten take 0.095% to 0.15%. The specimen was CD4+ T cells from PBMCs. Source of these receptors: a human donor with Susac syndrome.

This clonotype was recorded a few times. The chain combines TRBV7-2 with TRBJ2-1, with D uncertain. V was shortened by 5 bases and J by 6 bases, with 14 bases between the two germline ends. The CDR3 is made up of 14 amino acids. Germline CDR1 reads SGHTA; CDR2 reads FQGNSA. CDR3 residues: CASSPTIQPNEQFF. CDR3 nucleotide sequence: TGTGCCAGCAGCCCGACCATCCAGCCCAATGAGCAGTTCTTC.

This chain links TRBV12-3 or TRBV12-4 with TRBJ1-2; D gene unclear. V was pared by 3 bases and J by 8 bases, with 10 bases between. This CDR3 region has 12 residues. The CDR3 region is CASSFSPSGYTF. CDR3 in DNA: TGTGCCAGCAGTTTTAGTCCGTCGGGCTACACCTTC.

The J gene is TRBJ2-3, the V gene TRBV4-1, with 9 bases aligning to TRBD2. Germline V CDR1 and CDR2: MGHRA, YSYEKL. Trimming cost V 0 bases and J 4 bases; bases outside gene matches: 8. The CDR3 totals 17 residues. CDR3 in DNA: TGCGCCAGCAGCCAAGATCCCCGCGGGGGGGCTGCAGATACGCAGTATTTT. Its protein is CASSQDPRGGAADTQYF.

The chain recombines TRBV9 with TRBJ1-1; D unresolved. Germline CDR1 is SGDLS and CDR2 is YYNGEE. Trimming took off 0 bases at V and 1 base at J, with 10 bases between the two ends. CDR3 length: 15 amino acids. The CDR3 sequence: CASSVAPGPNTEAFF. The CDR3, as DNA: TGTGCCAGCAGCGTAGCGCCGGGTCCGAACACTGAAGCTTTCTTT.

The chain recombines TRBV11-2 with TRBJ2-7, with 8 bases aligning to TRBD1. The CDR3 extends over 15 amino acids. CDR1 is SGHAT, CDR2 FQNNGV, per germline. V trimming: 5 bases; J trimming: 8 bases; junction bases outside the gene matches: 14. Here the CDR3 DNA reads TGTGCCAGCAGCCGAAACGGACAGGGAGGAAGAAAGCAGTACGTC. It codes for CASSRNGQGGRKQYV.

V gene TRBV4-2 combines with J gene TRBJ2-3; TRBD2 matches at 13 bases. Germline V gives CDR1 LGHNA, CDR2 YNFKEQ. The CDR3 sequence is 17 residues long. Trimming took 1 base from V and 6 from J; bases not matched to a gene: 7. CDR3 in amino acids: CASSQATSGGASDTQYF. The CDR3 coding sequence is TGTGCCAGCAGCCAAGCTACTAGCGGGGGGGCCAGCGATACGCAGTATTTT.

J is TRBJ2-2 and V is TRBV5-6; D remains unclear. The CDR3 contains 12 residues. Deletions cut 1 base from V and 6 bases from J, with 4 bases between. The germline CDR1 and CDR2 sequences are SGHDT and YYEEEE. The CDR3 region is CASSLSAGELFF. The CDR3, as DNA: TGTGCCAGCAGCTTGTCAGCCGGGGAGCTGTTTTTT.

This sequence joins TRBV2 and TRBJ2-3; D uncertain. CDR1 SNHLY and CDR2 FYNNEI come from the germline V gene. V dropped 3 bases and J dropped 4 bases, with 11 bases sitting between them. The CDR3 extends over 14 amino acids. The CDR3 coding sequence is TGTGCCAGCAGTGACCCCCAAGGTGCAGATACGCAGTATTTT. Residues: CASSDPQGADTQYF.

The gene calls are TRBV29-1 and TRBJ1-1; D is possibly TRBD1 (5 bases). V dropped 6 bases and J dropped 5 bases, with 16 bases sitting between them. Germline V gene sequence: CDR1 SQVTM, CDR2 ANQGSEA. The CDR3 spans 13 residues. The CDR3 nucleotides read TGCAGCGTCACTAAGGGGTTCGGGACTGAAGCTTTCTTT. As protein: CSVTKGFGTEAFF.

The chain couples TRBV4-3 to TRBJ1-2; 7 bases are a match to TRBD1. The CDR3 is made up of 16 amino acids. Germline V lookup: CDR1 LGHNA, CDR2 YSLEER. J lost 2 bases, V lost 0 bases, and 6 bases had no gene match. Written as DNA, the CDR3 is TGCGCCAGCAGCCAAGATAAGGCAGGGGGAAACTATGGCTACACCTTC. It codes for CASSQDKAGGNYGYTF.

This rearrangement joins TRBV14 to TRBJ1-1, with D possibly matching TRBD1 (6 bases). The CDR3 is made up of 14 amino acids. Germline V lookup: CDR1 SGHDN, CDR2 FVKESK. Trimming removed 2 bases at V and 4 bases at J, with 11 bases between. CDR3 sequence: CASSQLDRVTEAFF. The DNA of the CDR3 is TGTGCCAGCAGCCAATTGGACAGAGTCACTGAAGCTTTCTTT.

This sequence joins TRBV27 and TRBJ2-3; D remains unclear. This CDR3 region has 14 residues. The V gene's germline CDR1 is MNHEY and CDR2 SMNVEV (reference sequence). The germline V and J ends were trimmed by 4 bases and 1 base, with 9 bases remaining between them. The CDR3 DNA is TGTGCCAGCAGTTCTCGGCAGCGCACAGATACGCAGTATTTT. It encodes CASSSRQRTDTQYF.

The rearrangement links TRBV6-5 to TRBJ2-3; 7 nucleotides align to TRBD2. The germline V gene encodes CDR1 MNHEY and CDR2 SVGAGI. The CDR3 spans 15 residues. The ends lost 5 bases at V and 0 bases at J; junction bases unmatched: 5. The CDR3 protein is CASSHKRGSTDTQYF. CDR3 sequence (DNA): TGTGCCAGCAGTCACAAGCGGGGAAGCACAGATACGCAGTATTTT.

The chain joins TRBV29-1 to TRBJ1-1; unclear D gene. V lost 4 bases and J lost 4, with 10 bases in between. CDR3 length: 12 residues. Germline V gene lookup returns CDR1 SQVTM and CDR2 ANQGSEA. This chain's CDR3 is CSVVGDITEAFF. In DNA form, the CDR3 reads TGCAGCGTTGTTGGCGACATCACTGAAGCTTTCTTT.

The CDR3 DNA reads as TGTGCCAGCAGCCCCACAGGAGGGTACGGGGCCAACGTCCTGACTTTC. Translating it yields CASSPTGGYGANVLTF. The V gene is TRBV13, the J gene TRBJ2-6; the D gene is possibly TRBD2 (6 bases). V shed 5 bases and J shed 4 bases, with 15 bases lying between them. This CDR3 has 16 residues. Per the germline V gene, CDR1 is PRHDT and CDR2 is FYEKMQ (reference sequence).

The chain has TRBV12-3 or TRBV12-4 and TRBJ2-4; D is possibly TRBD2 (6 bases). This CDR3 comprises 15 residues. Trimming stripped 9 bases from V and 1 base from J, with 16 bases between. CDR3 residues: CASCSGGLAKNIQYF. The CDR3 DNA is TGTGCCAGTTGTTCCGGGGGACTCGCCAAAAACATTCAGTACTTC.

V gene TRBV7-7 combines with J gene TRBJ2-2; D gene ambiguous. The CDR3 extends over 14 amino acids. Germline lookup yields CDR1 SSHAT and CDR2 FNYEAQ (reference sequence). DNA of the CDR3: TGTGCGATCGGTGGTCGGACGAACACCGGGGAGCTGTTTTTT. This gives the protein CAIGGRTNTGELFF. Full variable domain (remainder filled in from reference TRBV7-7 and TRBJ2-2): GAGVSQSPRYKVTKRGQDVTLRCDPISSHATLYWYQQALGQGPEFLTYFNYEAQPDKSGLPSDRFSAERPEGSISTLTIQRTEQRDSAMYRCAIGGRTNTGELFFGEGSRLTVL.